This entry lists 30 T cell receptor beta chains sequenced from one sample in a study of cytomegalovirus exposure and HLA in healthy donors. Method: immunoSEQ multiplex PCR; TCRdb's copy keeps in-frame clones and lacks some. The table records about 180,000 clones, roughly 86% of them present only once. The material sequenced was PBMCs. Receptors were obtained from a man younger than 35 in good health and CMV-seropositive.

The chain employs TRBV5-1 and TRBJ2-5, with 11 bases matching TRBD1. The CDR3 has 15 amino acids. The V and J ends lost 3 bases and 5 bases, in that order; junction bases with no gene match: 6. Looked up from germline, CDR1 is SGHRS and CDR2 is YFSETQ. The DNA for the CDR3 is TGCGCCAGCAGCTCGGGACAGGGGGGCAGGGAGACCCAGTACTTC. Its translation is CASSSGQGGRETQYF.

This clone has just a few counts. J is TRBJ1-5 and V is TRBV19; weak D call: TRBD1 (6 bases). Germline V lookup: CDR1 LNHDA, CDR2 SQIVND (reference sequence). The CDR3 length is 16 residues. The V end was cut by 6 bases, the J end by 0 bases, with 15 bases between. The chain's CDR3 is CASRNLRGNSNQPQHF. As DNA, the CDR3 is TGTGCCAGTAGGAACCTCAGGGGAAATAGCAATCAGCCCCAGCATTTT.

V and J are TRBV6-5 and TRBJ1-2; D is possibly TRBD1 (6 bases). Germline V lookup: CDR1 MNHEY, CDR2 SVGAGI. Trimming removed 0 bases at V and 6 bases at J, with 17 bases between. The length of the CDR3 is 16 residues. Here the CDR3 DNA reads TGTGCCAGCAGTTACTCCGTGGAACCAGCAGGGGATGGCTACACCTTC. Translated: CASSYSVEPAGDGYTF.

The chain joins TRBV4-3 to TRBJ1-4; TRBD1 might be the D (5 bases). The germline CDR1 and CDR2 sequences are LGHNA and YSLEER. V gave up 0 bases and J gave up 4 bases, with 12 bases separating them. This CDR3 is 16 amino acids long. The CDR3 here is CASSQEWRGDNEKLFF. As DNA, the CDR3 is TGCGCCAGCAGCCAAGAGTGGAGGGGTGATAATGAAAAACTGTTTTTT.

The rearrangement links TRBV5-1 to TRBJ2-5, with D unresolved. The CDR3 totals 11 residues. Germline lookup yields CDR1 SGHRS and CDR2 YFSETQ. V lost 6 bases, J lost 4 bases, and 7 bases lay in between. The CDR3 reads CASTSGETQYF. CDR3 in DNA: TGCGCCAGCACGTCCGGAGAGACCCAGTACTTC.

The genes are TRBV6-5 and TRBJ2-1, with 7 bases aligning to TRBD2. With V trimmed by 5 bases and J by 9 bases, 4 bases remained unmatched. The V gene's germline CDR1 is MNHEY and CDR2 SVGAGI. CDR3 length: 12 residues. In nucleotides, the CDR3 is TGTGCCAGCAGTGCCGGCGGGAGTGAGCAGTTCTTC. It codes for CASSAGGSEQFF.

This chain connects TRBV7-2 to TRBJ1-6; D remains unclear. V was trimmed by 0 bases and J by 7 bases, leaving 10 bases between them. The germline CDR1 and CDR2 sequences are SGHTA and FQGNSA. The CDR3 is 15 residues long. CDR3 in amino acids: CASSLAGRQNSPLHF. CDR3 nucleotide sequence: TGTGCCAGCAGCTTAGCAGGCAGACAAAATTCACCCCTCCACTTT. The variable domain in full, with the rest retrieved from reference TRBV7-2 and TRBJ1-6, is GAGVSQSPSNKVTEKGKDVELRCDPISGHTALYWYRQSLGQGLEFLIYFQGNSAPDKSGLPSDRFSAERTGGSVSTLTIQRTQQEDSAVYLCASSLAGRQNSPLHFGNGTRLTVT.

V usage is TRBV6-5 and J usage is TRBJ1-4; 7 bases match TRBD1. The germline CDR1 and CDR2 sequences are MNHEY and SVGAGI. The length of the CDR3 is 15 residues. V lost 5 bases, J lost 2 bases, and 5 bases stayed unmatched. In DNA, the CDR3 is TGTGCCAGCAGTCGGGACAGCAATACTAATGAAAAACTGTTTTTT. Its translation: CASSRDSNTNEKLFF.

The chain uses TRBV9 and TRBJ2-5, with D perhaps TRBD2 (7 bases). Germline CDR1 reads SGDLS; CDR2 reads YYNGEE. There are 16 residues in the CDR3. V was pared by 5 bases and J by 2 bases, with 19 bases between. The CDR3 DNA sequence: TGTGCCAGCAGTGACTGGGCGGGGGCCCTACAAGAGACCCAGTACTTC. Translated, it gives CASSDWAGALQETQYF. Full variable domain (rest looked up from reference TRBV9 and TRBJ2-5): DSGVTQTPKHLITATGQRVTLRCSPRSGDLSVYWYQQSLDQGLQFLIQYYNGEERAKGNILERFSAQQFPDLHSELNLSSLELGDSALYFCASSDWAGALQETQYFGPGTRLLVL.

The CDR3 spells CASSFRGGPPTDTQYF. CDR3 DNA: TGTGCCAGCAGTTTTCGCGGGGGACCTCCCACAGATACGCAGTATTTT. V gene TRBV6-6 combines with J gene TRBJ2-3; 7 bases line up with TRBD2. This CDR3 comprises 16 residues. After removal of 4 bases from V and 2 bases from J, the junction contained 9 bases not matched to a gene. CDR1 and CDR2 from the germline V gene are MNHNY and SVGAGI (reference sequence).

This chain uses TRBV19 with TRBJ1-5; 7 bases fit TRBD1. Trimming cost V 4 bases and J 7 bases; bases outside gene matches: 13. The CDR3 has 16 residues. From germline, CDR1 is LNHDA and CDR2 SQIVND (reference sequence). The CDR3 is CASSKGWGQILQPQHF. CDR3 in DNA: TGTGCCAGTAGTAAGGGCTGGGGACAGATATTACAGCCCCAGCATTTT.

The chain is built from TRBV7-7 and TRBJ2-5, with 11 bases identical to TRBD2. The CDR3 has 17 amino acids. Germline assignment: CDR1 SSHAT and CDR2 FNYEAQ (reference sequence). CDR3 sequence (DNA): TGTGCTAGCGGGACCGGGACTAGCGGCCCAGGTAGAGGGACCCAGTACTTC. It is translated as CASGTGTSGPGRGTQYF.

A note on this clone: The conserved phenylalanine or tryptophan normally closing the CDR3 is absent here, so this likely arose from a read error. It is unclear where the CDR3 begins or ends on the DNA, so no DNA is shown, and the CDR3 is as TCRdb lists it. The chain carries TRBV11-2 and TRBJ2-7; the D segment call TRBD1 is taken from the table without a DNA check. Germline V CDR1 and CDR2: SGHAT, FQNNGV. Inclusive of both ends, the CDR3 amounts to 12 amino acids. CDR3 protein: CASSSSGHFSPL.

The chain couples TRBV5-1 to TRBJ2-7, with TRBD2 matching 7 bases. The germline V gene encodes CDR1 SGHRS and CDR2 YFSETQ. This CDR3 has 14 residues. After removal of 1 base from V and 5 bases from J, the junction contained 6 bases not matched to a gene. The CDR3 is CASSLFAGENEQYF. DNA of the CDR3: TGCGCCAGCAGCTTGTTTGCGGGAGAGAACGAGCAGTACTTC.

This clone has only one observation. V usage is TRBV19 and J usage is TRBJ1-3, with D maybe TRBD1 (5 bases). CDR1 LNHDA and CDR2 SQIVND come from the germline V gene (reference sequence). This CDR3 is built from 14 residues. Trimming stripped 3 bases from V and 7 bases from J, with 13 bases between. The CDR3 nucleotides are TGTGCCAGTAGTATCGACAGTCTTGGGAACACCATATATTTT. Its translation is CASSIDSLGNTIYF.

The chain combines TRBV5-6 with TRBJ2-7, with 9 bases aligning to TRBD1. The CDR3 has 13 residues. CDR1 and CDR2 (germline): SGHDT, YYEEEE. Germline trimming cut 4 bases from V and 6 bases from J; bases unmatched to any gene: 5. As DNA, the CDR3 is TGTGCCAGCAGCCCTACAGGGGGCGGCGAGCAGTACTTC. Protein product: CASSPTGGGEQYF. The variable domain in full, with the rest retrieved from reference TRBV5-6 and TRBJ2-7, is DAGVTQSPTHLIKTRGQQVTLRCSPKSGHDTVSWYQQALGQGPQFIFQYYEEEERQRGNFPDRFSGHQFPNYSSELNVNALLLGDSALYLCASSPTGGGEQYFGPGTRLTVT.

J is TRBJ1-4 and V is TRBV30; a possible D gene is TRBD1 (5 bases). Trimming cost V 2 bases and J 2 bases, with 6 bases left between them. The germline V gene encodes CDR1 GTSNPN and CDR2 SVGIG (reference sequence). This CDR3 contains 13 residues. CDR3 sequence reads: CAWSRGTNEKLFF. The CDR3 DNA sequence: TGTGCCTGGAGTCGGGGGACTAATGAAAAACTGTTTTTT.

V usage is TRBV6-5 and J usage is TRBJ1-3, with D uncertain. V lost 2 bases, J lost 0 bases, and 8 bases lay in between. The CDR3 sequence is 15 residues long. Germline assignment: CDR1 MNHEY and CDR2 SVGAGI. This chain's CDR3 is CASSYSWSSGNTIYF. The CDR3 bases are TGTGCCAGCAGTTACAGTTGGAGCTCTGGAAACACCATATATTTT.

This sequence joins TRBV5-6 and TRBJ2-7; D might be TRBD1 (6 bases). This CDR3 has 14 residues. V dropped 4 bases and J dropped 7 bases, with 18 bases sitting between them. In germline, CDR1 is SGHDT, CDR2 YYEEEE. The CDR3 DNA is TGTGCCAGCAGCAACCGGGACACCGTCTTAGAGCAGTACTTC. This translates into CASSNRDTVLEQYF.

The gene calls are TRBV6-5 and TRBJ2-1; D is undetermined. With 5 bases removed from V and 8 bases from J, the gap between germline ends came to 7 bases. CDR1 is MNHEY, CDR2 SVGAGI, per germline. The CDR3 spans 11 residues. The CDR3 nucleotides are TGTGCCAGCAGTAGCCATTATGAGCAGTTCTTC. It is translated as CASSSHYEQFF.

The CDR3: CASSSPGNEKLFF. In DNA, the CDR3 is TGTGCCAGCAGCTCACCGGGTAATGAAAAACTGTTTTTT. The chain carries TRBV9 and TRBJ1-4; D unresolved. The CDR3 totals 13 residues. Per the germline V gene, CDR1 is SGDLS and CDR2 is YYNGEE. V gave up 4 bases and J gave up 4 bases, with 8 bases separating them.

The rearrangement joins TRBV5-1 to TRBJ2-1; maybe TRBD2 (6 bases). The V end lost 0 bases, the J end lost 4 bases, and 11 bases lay between the germline ends. Germline CDR1 reads SGHRS; CDR2 reads YFSETQ. There are 15 residues in the CDR3. CDR3 bases: TGCGCCAGCAGCTTGGCGGCTAGCGTTTACAATGAGCAGTTCTTC. The encoded protein is CASSLAASVYNEQFF. The variable domain in full, completed from reference TRBV5-1 and TRBJ2-1, reads KAGVTQTPRYLIKTRGQQVTLSCSPISGHRSVSWYQQTPGQGLQFLFEYFSETQRNKGNFPGRFSGRQFSNSRSEMNVSTLELGDSALYLCASSLAASVYNEQFFGPGTRLTVL.

Concerning this clone itself: One end of the junction varies from germline; a read error may be responsible. V and J are TRBV5-4 and TRBJ1-2, with 7 positions matching TRBD1. From germline, CDR1 is SGHNT and CDR2 YYREEE (reference sequence). This CDR3 region has 13 residues. CDR3: CASSSDATGTARF. The CDR3 DNA reads as TGTGCCAGCAGCTCAGACGCAACCGGGACAGCGCGCTTC. Full variable domain (missing parts from reference TRBV5-4 and TRBJ1-2): ETGVTQSPTHLIKTRGQQVTLRCSSQSGHNTVSWYQQALGQGPQFIFQYYREEENGRGNFPPRFSGLQFPNYSSELNVNALELDDSALYLCASSSDATGTARFGSGTRLTVV.

The chain has TRBV28 and TRBJ2-1; perhaps TRBD2 as D (5 bases). V was shortened by 2 bases and J by 2 bases, with 10 bases between the two germline ends. CDR1 is MDHEN, CDR2 SYDVKM, per germline. The CDR3 sequence is 15 residues long. The CDR3 reads CASSLRGRPYNEQFF. The CDR3 region has the DNA TGTGCCAGCAGTTTAAGAGGGCGACCCTACAATGAGCAGTTCTTC.

The chain uses TRBV6-1 and TRBJ2-6; D may be TRBD1 (6 bases). There are 15 residues in the CDR3. CDR1 MNHNS and CDR2 SASEGT come from the germline V gene. The ends were cut back, 4 bases at V and 1 base at J, with 8 bases in the middle. The CDR3 sequence: CASSARGSGANVLTF. CDR3 bases: TGTGCCAGCAGTGCCAGGGGATCTGGGGCCAACGTCCTGACTTTC.

This chain uses TRBV18 with TRBJ1-1; maybe TRBD1 (6 bases). Trimming took 5 bases from V and 5 from J, leaving 24 bases between them. The germline V gene encodes CDR1 KGHSH and CDR2 LQKENI. The CDR3 has 17 residues. The CDR3 DNA is TGTGCCAGCTCATTTATTCAGGGGCGCCGAGGGGAGACTGAAGCTTTCTTT. Protein sequence: CASSFIQGRRGETEAFF.

The chain uses TRBV5-6 and TRBJ1-2; 7 nucleotides align to TRBD1. The CDR3 sequence is 15 residues long. The V gene's germline CDR1 is SGHDT and CDR2 YYEEEE. Losses at the gene ends were 0 bases for V and 2 bases for J; bases not matched to a gene: 4. CDR3 sequence: CASSLGQGRNYGYTF. The CDR3 DNA follows: TGTGCCAGCAGCTTGGGACAGGGAAGAAACTATGGCTACACCTTC.

Of note for this clone: This same CDR3 is encoded by further DNA sequences in the sample. This chain joins TRBV4-3 and TRBJ2-3, with 8 positions matching TRBD2. Germline V gene lookup returns CDR1 LGHNA and CDR2 YSLEER. This CDR3 spans 16 amino acids. The J segment lost 0 bases and the V segment lost 1 base, leaving 3 bases of the junction unmatched. The CDR3 protein is CASSQGAGASTDTQYF. The DNA for the CDR3 is TGCGCCAGCAGCCAAGGAGCGGGGGCTAGCACAGATACGCAGTATTTT.

This clone was observed a few times. The chain has TRBV9 and TRBJ1-2, with D possibly being TRBD1 (5 bases). The CDR3 extends over 17 amino acids. Germline CDR1 is SGDLS and CDR2 is YYNGEE. V was cut by 0 bases and J by 0 bases, with 15 bases left in between. The CDR3 is CASSVGVGDSPNYGYTF. CDR3 nucleotides: TGTGCCAGCAGCGTAGGAGTTGGCGACAGCCCTAACTATGGCTACACCTTC. Full variable domain (remainder filled in from reference TRBV9 and TRBJ1-2): DSGVTQTPKHLITATGQRVTLRCSPRSGDLSVYWYQQSLDQGLQFLIQYYNGEERAKGNILERFSAQQFPDLHSELNLSSLELGDSALYFCASSVGVGDSPNYGYTFGSGTRLTVV.

The rearrangement joins TRBV7-6 to TRBJ2-7; 9 nucleotides align to TRBD1. V lost 1 base, J lost 5 bases, and 15 bases stayed unmatched. CDR3 size: 18 residues. Per the germline V gene, CDR1 is SGHVS and CDR2 is FNYEAQ. CDR3 in DNA: TGTGCCAGCAGCTTAGAAGTTAGGGTGACAGGGGGTGGAAACGAGCAGTACTTC. Amino acid sequence: CASSLEVRVTGGGNEQYF.